This paragraph reports one T cell receptor beta chain. Authors' methods: Nucleated cell number was recorded as an estimate derived from reference gene primer amplification. Clones were read by immunoSEQ multiplex PCR, and TCRdb kept only the in-frame ones, dropping some. That table gives V, J and clone size, and the DNA gave D and trimming. The sample contains over 70,000 clones, nearly 90% of which appear only once. This specimen belongs to a study of blood T cell repertoires in COVID-19. Turning to the study itself: The samples span acute and convalescent COVID-19 from the United States, Italy and Spain. T cells, B-cell-depleted T cells, or PBMCs provided the cDNA or gDNA that served as material.

The V end lost 0 bases, the J end lost 6 bases, and 6 bases lay between the germline ends. The CDR3 totals 13 residues. CDR1 is MRHNA, CDR2 SNTAGT, per germline. Material for sequencing was peripheral blood. The receptor was derived from a woman of 80 years or more with active or convalescent COVID-19. The chain recombines TRBV6-4 with TRBJ1-5, with D unresolved. The CDR3 here is CASSDSPGQPQHF. In nucleotides, the CDR3 is TGTGCCAGCAGTGACTCGCCGGGTCAGCCCCAGCATTTT.